The next 12 T cell receptor beta chains were all read from a single sample in a study of technical replicates of blood from a few donors. Libraries were prepared by immunoSEQ multiplex PCR; TCRdb keeps only in-frame clonotypes and omits some of them. There are tens of thousands of clones in the sample; just under 95% occur only once, and over 0.4% lies in the top ten. The sequenced sample was T cells isolated from PBMCs. These receptors all come from a human donor in good health.

The chain is built from TRBV28 and TRBJ2-7, with a tentative D call TRBD1 (5 bases). Trimming removed 7 bases from V and 0 bases from J, with 7 bases in between. The germline gives CDR1 MDHEN, CDR2 SYDVKM. This CDR3 has 12 amino acids. This chain's CDR3 is CASTGLSYEQYF. In DNA, the CDR3 is TGTGCCAGCACAGGGCTCTCCTACGAGCAGTACTTC.

J is TRBJ1-2 and V is TRBV15; 7 bases are a match to TRBD1. The germline V gene has CDR1 LNHNV and CDR2 YYDKDF (reference sequence). J gave up 5 bases and V 5 bases, and 2 bases lay outside the gene matches. The CDR3 extends over 12 amino acids. The CDR3 DNA sequence: TGTGCCACCAGCCCGGGACAGTATGGCTACACCTTC. It specifies CATSPGQYGYTF.

This chain links TRBV6-1 with TRBJ2-1; D is perhaps TRBD2 (6 bases). Germline V gene lookup returns CDR1 MNHNS and CDR2 SASEGT. The CDR3 spans 16 residues. Trimming removed 2 bases at V and 2 bases at J, with 13 bases between. CDR3 nucleotides: TGTGCCAGCAGTGAACTTCGGGGGAGCACCTACAATGAGCAGTTCTTC. It is translated as CASSELRGSTYNEQFF.

The chain links TRBV19 to TRBJ2-2, with D perhaps matching TRBD1 (5 bases). The CDR3 consists of 14 residues. Trimming left V 0 bases short and J 3 bases short, with 5 bases between. Germline CDR1 LNHDA, CDR2 SQIVND (reference sequence). CDR3 residues: CASSIEQDTGELFF. The DNA of the CDR3 is TGTGCCAGTAGTATAGAACAGGACACCGGGGAGCTGTTTTTT.

This clone was recorded only once. The chain combines TRBV30 with TRBJ1-1; D gene unclear. The CDR3 sequence is 14 residues long. CDR1 and CDR2 (germline): GTSNPN, SVGIG (reference sequence). Trimming cost V 3 bases and J 3 bases, with 14 bases left between them. CDR3: CAWRQTRRDTEAFF. CDR3 in DNA: TGTGCCTGGAGACAGACACGGAGGGACACTGAAGCTTTCTTT.

This rearrangement joins TRBV27 to TRBJ1-5, with D possibly matching TRBD1 (6 bases). V was trimmed by 6 bases and J by 0 bases, leaving 9 bases between them. CDR3 length: 14 residues. Germline V lookup: CDR1 MNHEY, CDR2 SMNVEV (reference sequence). CDR3 protein: CASSRTVSNQPQHF. DNA for the CDR3: TGTGCCAGCAGCCGGACAGTTAGCAATCAGCCCCAGCATTTT.

This chain connects TRBV30 to TRBJ1-3; maybe TRBD1 (6 bases). Germline V CDR1 and CDR2: GTSNPN, SVGIG (reference sequence). The CDR3 runs 14 residues. The V end was cut by 2 bases, the J end by 4 bases, with 12 bases between. CDR3 protein: CAWSPPGTGNTIYF. Written as DNA, the CDR3 is TGTGCCTGGAGTCCCCCCGGGACAGGAAACACCATATATTTT.

The chain carries TRBV7-3 and TRBJ2-5; D possibly corresponds to TRBD2 (5 bases). Germline CDR1 is SGHTA and CDR2 is FQGTGA. The CDR3 is 16 residues long. V gave up 1 base and J gave up 4 bases, with 16 bases separating them. As DNA, the CDR3 is TGTGCCAGCAGCTTAAATGGTCCGGGTGAGGGAGAGACCCAGTACTTC. It is translated as CASSLNGPGEGETQYF.

V and J are TRBV10-2 and TRBJ2-3; 10 nucleotides align to TRBD2. The CDR3 contains 16 residues. Trimming at V came to 10 bases and at J to 0 bases, leaving 10 bases not matched to a gene. Germline values: CDR1 WSHSY, CDR2 SAAADI. The CDR3 region is CATGQREGRSTDTQYF. In DNA form, the CDR3 reads TGCGCCACAGGTCAGCGGGAGGGCCGGAGCACAGATACGCAGTATTTT.

This rearrangement joins TRBV6-1 to TRBJ2-7, with D unclear. Germline lookup yields CDR1 MNHNS and CDR2 SASEGT. The CDR3 sequence is 11 residues long. The V end was cut by 4 bases, the J end by 4 bases, with 5 bases between. CDR3 in DNA: TGTGCCAGCAGTGTCCTGTACGAGCAGTACTTC. It codes for CASSVLYEQYF.

CDR3 bases: TGTGCCAGTGGAACGGACAGGGAGAACACTGAAGCTTTCTTT. The encoded protein is CASGTDRENTEAFF. V is TRBV19 and J is TRBJ1-1; the match to TRBD1 covers 8 bases. Losses at the gene ends were 8 bases for V and 1 base for J; bases not matched to a gene: 6. Per germline, CDR1 LNHDA and CDR2 SQIVND (reference sequence). The CDR3 loop spans 14 amino acids.

The chain carries TRBV2 and TRBJ1-4, with 9 bases aligning to TRBD1. CDR3 length equals 14 residues. V dropped 6 bases and J dropped 5; count of bases not matched to a gene: 4. Germline lookup yields CDR1 SNHLY and CDR2 FYNNEI. The CDR3 loop is CASRTGTGNEKLFF. In DNA, the CDR3 is TGTGCCAGCAGGACCGGGACAGGGAATGAAAAACTGTTTTTT.